Below are 10 T cell receptor beta chains sequenced from a single sample in a study of identical twins (dated by TCRdb to the mid-2010s). Receptor amplification or capture employed 5' RACE. The run used an Illumina HiSeq 2000. In TCRdb, the public reads were trimmed at Q25 with fastp and aligned with MiXCR, with productive beta chains retained. Entries are consolidated by CDR3 protein sequence, retaining the most common genes and DNA. In all, the sample holds 550,000 to 700,000 distinct CDR3 sequences, and around 20% of those were seen once. The leading ten clones occupy 4% to 5.5% of the sample. These same data were also listed under a study on T cells expressing NK-cell markers.

The sequenced material came from PBMCs. These receptors originate from a woman aged 18-29 years in good health.

The table lists this clonotype with a few counts. The chain has TRBV7-2 and TRBJ2-7, with TRBD2 identical over 8 bases. V lost 2 bases to trimming and J lost 0 bases; unmatched junction nucleotides: 6. The CDR3 has 16 amino acids. Germline V CDR1 and CDR2: SGHTA, FQGNSA. The CDR3 DNA is TGTGCCAGCAGCTTATCCCTAGCGGGCAGCTCCTACGAGCAGTACTTC. Translation gives CASSLSLAGSSYEQYF.

The chain carries TRBV12-3 or TRBV12-4 and TRBJ1-3; 7 bases match TRBD1. The CDR3 contains 14 residues. After removal of 5 bases from V and 3 bases from J, the junction contained 4 bases not matched to a gene. The CDR3 here is CASSPGTVGNTIYF. The CDR3 nucleotides are TGTGCCAGCAGTCCCGGGACAGTTGGAAACACCATATATTTT.

This clonotype was counted a few times. This chain connects TRBV6-9 to TRBJ2-7, with TRBD1 matching 7 bases. V lost 9 bases and J lost 6; bases outside the gene matches: 5. The CDR3 runs 11 residues. Germline CDR1 MNHGY, CDR2 SVAAGI. The CDR3 DNA follows: TGTGCCAGTGATTCAGGGGGCGAGCAGTACTTC. Translated, it gives CASDSGGEQYF.

The sample holds a few counts of this clonotype. The gene calls are TRBV20-1 and TRBJ1-6; D gene ambiguous. CDR3 length equals 16 residues. Germline CDR1 reads DFQATT; CDR2 reads SNEGSKA (reference sequence). V gave up 2 bases and J gave up 4 bases, with 15 bases separating them. CDR3 in DNA: TGCAGTGCTAGATCAACGCCGAATTCGTATAATTCACCCCTCCACTTT. It encodes CSARSTPNSYNSPLHF.

The chain has TRBV7-2 and TRBJ2-7; 8 nucleotides line up with TRBD2. The junction had 6 bases not matched to a gene; V was cut back by 5 bases and J by 3 bases. The CDR3 runs to 14 residues. In germline, CDR1 is SGHTA, CDR2 FQGNSA. CDR3 protein: CASSPVSGSYEQYF. CDR3 sequence (DNA): TGTGCCAGCAGCCCAGTGAGCGGGAGCTACGAGCAGTACTTC.

The chain employs TRBV2 and TRBJ2-6, with a possible D match to TRBD1 (5 bases). The V and J ends lost 4 bases and 2 bases respectively, with 15 bases between them. The CDR3 runs 17 residues. Germline V gene lookup returns CDR1 SNHLY and CDR2 FYNNEI. DNA for the CDR3: TGTGCCAGCAGTGCCAGGGAAATACTTACTGGGGCCAACGTCCTGACTTTC. This encodes CASSAREILTGANVLTF. The full variable domain, completed using reference TRBV2 and TRBJ2-6, is EPEVTQTPSHQVTQMGQEVILRCVPISNHLYFYWYRQILGQKVEFLVSFYNNEISEKSEIFDDQFSVERPDGSNFTLKIRSTKLEDSAMYFCASSAREILTGANVLTFGAGSRLTVL.

The V and J genes are TRBV29-1 and TRBJ2-7; D gene ambiguous. The CDR3 has 12 residues. The germline CDR1 and CDR2 sequences are SQVTM and ANQGSEA. V was clipped by 5 bases and J by 1 base, with 9 bases between them. For the CDR3, the DNA is TGCAGCGTTCCGGACGGATCCTACGAGCAGTACTTC. It encodes CSVPDGSYEQYF.

Only a few counts were recorded for this clonotype. The chain recombines TRBV9 with TRBJ2-2; D unresolved. Trimming shortened V by 7 bases and J by 6 bases, and 13 bases separated the two germline ends. The CDR3 covers 13 residues. Germline CDR1 reads SGDLS; CDR2 reads YYNGEE. Here the CDR3 reads CASAQGLSGELFF. CDR3 coding DNA: TGTGCCAGCGCCCAAGGGCTCTCCGGGGAGCTGTTTTTT.

This clonotype came up a few times. CDR3 loop: CASSYAYKGTASRGYTF. The CDR3 DNA reads TGTGCCAGCAGTTACGCTTATAAGGGGACAGCAAGTCGTGGCTACACCTTC. This chain joins TRBV6-5 and TRBJ1-2; 7 bases map to TRBD1. The V gene end was trimmed by 2 bases and the J gene end by 7 bases; junction bases not matched to a gene: 16. Germline CDR1 and CDR2: MNHEY and SVGAGI. The CDR3 loop spans 17 amino acids.

This clonotype was picked up a small number of times. The genes are TRBV29-1 and TRBJ1-4; D not certain. Per germline, CDR1 SQVTM and CDR2 ANQGSEA. There are 13 residues in the CDR3. Trimming took 4 bases from V and 3 from J, leaving 9 bases between them. The CDR3 DNA follows: TGCAGCGTTGGGGCGCCGGCTAATGAAAAACTGTTTTTT. This encodes CSVGAPANEKLFF.